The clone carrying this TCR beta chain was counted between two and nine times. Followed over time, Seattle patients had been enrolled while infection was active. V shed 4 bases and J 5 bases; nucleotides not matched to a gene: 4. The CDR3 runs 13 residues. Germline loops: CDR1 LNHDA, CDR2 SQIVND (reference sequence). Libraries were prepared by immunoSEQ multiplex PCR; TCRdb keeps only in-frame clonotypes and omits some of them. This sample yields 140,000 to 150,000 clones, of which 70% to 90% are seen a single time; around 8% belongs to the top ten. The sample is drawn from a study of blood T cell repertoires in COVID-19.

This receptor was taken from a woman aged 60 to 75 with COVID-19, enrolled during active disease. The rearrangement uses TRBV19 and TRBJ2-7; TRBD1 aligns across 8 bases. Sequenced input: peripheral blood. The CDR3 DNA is TGTGCCAGTAGTAGGCAGGGGGCGAACGAGCAGTACTTC. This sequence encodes CASSRQGANEQYF. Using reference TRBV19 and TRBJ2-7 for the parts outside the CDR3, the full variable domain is DGGITQSPKYLFRKEGQNVTLSCEQNLNHDAMYWYRQDPGQGLRLIYYSQIVNDFQKGDIAEGYSVSREKKESFPLTVTSAQKNPTAFYLCASSRQGANEQYFGPGTRLTVT.